This entry describes one T cell receptor (beta chain). What it binds is not known. The data stem from a study of CXCR3-negative and CXCR3-positive naive CD8 T cells. Study results and limitations: With respect to TRBV-TRBJ usage, naive CXCR3-negative and CXCR3-positive cells were similar; memory differed. The study found more hydrophobic TRB CDR3s in CXCR3-positive naive cells than in CXCR3-negative naive cells. Memory CD8+ cells showed much lower diversity, while both naive subsets were comparably high. Surface CD5 was comparable between naive subsets; TCR strength was inferred from TRB CDR3 properties.

Germline CDR1 MNHEY, CDR2 SVGAGI. This CDR3 is built from 13 residues. The authors prepared UMI-labeled TRB cDNA libraries by 5' RACE. TCRdb re-called the 5' RACE reads and catalogs CDR3 proteins one per entry, DNA excluded. The table for this sample gives about 50,000 distinct CDR3 sequences. V is TRBV6-5 and J is TRBJ2-1. The TCR sequence derives from a human donor in good health. Some clones in this sample may be carry-over from other donors' samples. The sequencing input was naive CXCR3+ CD8+ T cells from blood. The subset denotes: CD45RO-CCR7+CD27+CD95- naive CD8+ T cells expressing CXCR3 (TNR3+). The CDR3 loop reads CASWGSSYNEQFF.